The present entry profiles one TCR beta chain with its context. Its antigen target is currently unknown. No clone much larger than this one lies a single base away; base qualities are absent. Other DNA sequences in the sample encode the same CDR3. The cohort consisted of 600 or so healthy bone marrow donors. At the time of sampling, all cohort members were nominally healthy, though unrecorded immune exposures were likely present. The donor tested CMV seronegative, placing the donor among the 350 to 400 seronegative members of the cohort. Each donor provided a peripheral blood sample, and peripheral blood mononuclear cells were used for TCR beta sequencing. The Qiagen DNeasy Blood Extraction Kit was used to extract genomic DNA from the blood cell samples. The sample belongs to a study of cytomegalovirus exposure and HLA in healthy donors (dated by TCRdb to the late 2010s). Broadly, across the study: In an earlier analysis of some 550 of the donors, 276 Gb of sequence data and 120 million or so unique TCR beta sequences from about 179 million T cells were reported. Roughly 320 gigabases of sequencing data and around 85 million unique TCR sequences made up an early release that covered approximately 650 HLA-typed donors. Of the 300 to 450 genotyped donors, over 65% fell in the genetic ancestry cluster associated with self-reported Caucasian donors. The aim of the study was to test whether cataloging public T cell receptors could identify signatures of past pathogen exposure. The study used immunosequencing to profile the T cell repertoires of some 600 subjects and linked those repertoires to cytomegalovirus serostatus. Besides the first cohort of hundreds of subjects, a separate validation cohort made up of over 100 different subjects was used. The study combined high-throughput TCR immunosequencing, statistical association of individual TCRs with disease status, and machine learning to predict cytomegalovirus infection status. In a later analysis, previously published TCR beta repertoires from hundreds of donors were re-analyzed and high-resolution HLA genotyping was added so that TCR occurrence patterns could be studied. Rather than using new phenotypic data, the later analysis identified candidate immune exposures from TCR beta sequences and from how often those sequences occurred across donors. In an earlier analysis of a few hundred of the donors, high-throughput TCR beta sequencing was used to judge whether each TCR beta V gene segment behaved as functional or pseudogenic. Donor age, sex, ethnicity and CMV serostatus were compiled together with the repertoire data. In a later genetic analysis, genome-wide SNP genotypes for about 65% of the roughly 670 donors were used, and that subset was treated as a discovery cohort. All discovery cohort repertoires had been generated on a single sequencing platform. HLA typing covered class I and class II loci at four-digit resolution. The number of donors typed differed by locus, with 629-630 for A, B, C, DRB1 and DQB1, over 500 for DQA1, 606 for DPA1, and 472 for DPB1. A few DR-DQ haplotypes were handled as single units for association and clustering because linkage in the cohort was strong. Among almost 400 genotyped donors of the cohort, an average of 235,054 unique TCR beta nucleotide sequences were sequenced per donor, about a sixth of them non-productive. Study-level results and caveats: Strong co-occurrence of HLA alleles, especially DR and DQ, made assigning TCR associations to individual alleles difficult. In a later analysis, several top co-occurrence clusters were reported to appear linked to parvovirus B19, influenza, CMV and Epstein-Barr virus. A further reported finding was that TCR beta sequences accurately predicted the HLA-A and HLA-B alleles for most subjects in the first cohort. In a later analysis, TCR association rates were found to vary across HLA loci, with the most associated TCRs seen for DRB1 alleles and the fewest for HLA-C alleles. The only immune exposure information available for the cohort was CMV serostatus. Because counts were too low, roughly 18 rarely observed V segments, including chromosome 9 orphons, were left out of the earlier analysis of approximately 500 of the donors. In a later genetic analysis, a missense DCLRE1C variant was associated with V-gene and J-gene trimming of TCR beta chains, and the association was replicated in an independent cohort. HLA typing was unavailable for some donors at each locus, so association tests used only the typed subset. At a false discovery rate of 0.05, a later analysis linked some 17,000 TCR beta sequences to specific HLA alleles. In a later analysis, HLA-associated TCR beta chains showed more clonal expansion and lower generation probabilities than non-associated chains that were equally common. Correlated functional status among segregating V segments might reflect linkage disequilibrium, but an unknown experimental factor could not be ruled out. According to a later analysis, most CMV-associated TCR beta chains appeared to be HLA-restricted, and the HLA associations seemed to be driven largely by CMV exposure. Only TCR beta chains were sequenced in this cohort, and the absence of alpha or paired-chain data limited detectable features. In an earlier analysis of around 500 of the donors, most TCR beta V segments appeared in productive rearrangements about 87% or about 30% of the time, broadly matching IMGT annotations. Cytomegalovirus status was reported to be diagnosed by the classifier with high specificity and sensitivity in both the original and validation cohorts. The authors suggested that the approach could potentially be generalized to other disease states and immunological phenotypes. The study gave a list of some 150 TCR beta chains associated with cytomegalovirus. Most TCR sequences were seen in very few donors, while some public TCRs were found in many individuals. A few of the identified cytomegalovirus-associated TCR beta chains were confirmed in vitro to be specific for cytomegalovirus antigens. A cluster of highly shared sequence variants was judged likely to represent a technical artifact of the sequencing pipeline. Because the 87-base-pair reads could not distinguish some IMGT-functional V segments, including TRBV6-2 and TRBV6-3, those segments were excluded. The presence/absence analyses assumed that sequencing depth was roughly uniform across donors, and that assumption may not be true. In a later genetic analysis, fewer N-insertions in productive TCRs were reported among donors in an Asian-associated ancestry cluster than the approximately 710-donor mean.

The library came from the immunoSEQ multiplex PCR assay. The multiplex PCR relied on a mix of 60 forward primers for TCR Vbeta segments and 13 reverse primers for TCR Jbeta segments. A multiplex PCR assay on genomic DNA amplified the CDR3 region of rearranged TCR beta genes. On the Illumina HiSeq System, the amplified TCR beta libraries were sequenced as 87-base-pair reads. The published analysis was carried out like this. Across the 500 to 750 repertoires, a later analysis counted approximately 83 million unique TCR beta chains, around 11 million of which were shared by at least two donors. Raw reads were error-corrected and collapsed into unique sequences with a nearest-neighbor algorithm that merged closely related sequences to remove PCR and sequencing errors. To assign V, D and J gene segments, CDR3 sequences were aligned to IMGT reference sequences. For a sequence to be retained, a match of at least six nucleotides was required to both a V gene segment and a J gene segment. Rearrangements were classified as productive when the CDR3 lacked stop codons and remained in frame with V and J, and all other rearrangements were classified as non-productive. CDR3 was defined by IMGT convention, running from the second conserved V-encoded cysteine to the conserved J-encoded phenylalanine. In an earlier analysis of 550 to 650 of the donors, sequences lacking an unambiguous match to a single V gene segment were excluded. An earlier analysis of fewer than 750 of the donors classified V segments as functional when productive rearrangements were above 56.7% and as segregating when the standard deviation between donors was above 5%. A statistical classification framework was built to diagnose cytomegalovirus status from the catalog of TCR beta chain sequences. In a later analysis, V and J genes were assigned by comparing TCR nucleotide sequences against IMGT/GENE-DB human TR gene sequences. The TCRdist pipeline was used in a later analysis to assign CDR3 sequences and most-parsimonious VDJ recombination scenarios. In a later analysis, each TCR beta chain was defined by its CDR3 amino acid sequence together with its V-gene family, and reads without a unique V-gene family were excluded. As a way to deal with suspected cross-contamination and a sequencing artifact, a later analysis dropped 450 to 600 nucleotide sequences that were highly shared and had low generation probability. In a later analysis, a clonal expansion index was calculated for each public chain from normalized within-repertoire ranks of inferred template counts. In a later analysis, generation probabilities were computed with a VDJ recombination model fitted to out-of-frame rearrangements, and the resulting probabilities were checked against IGoR. Hypergeometric tests were used in a later analysis to score TCR-TCR, TCR-HLA and TCR-CMV co-occurrence, with a repertoire-size bias correction applied to the TCR pairs. False discovery rates were estimated in a later analysis by permuting HLA or CMV assignments 20 times. A later analysis grouped co-occurring TCRs with DBSCAN, adding TCRdist sequence similarity when clustering within HLA-allele-positive subsets. Co-occurrence clustering excluded repertoires with fewer than 30,000 or more than 120,000 public chains, plus five with anomalous nucleotide sharing. TCRdb holds this immuneACCESS table with in-frame rearrangements only. Some clones are missing; in checked studies, unresolved V genes explain under half, and the rest has no known cause. D and trimming come from the DNA, and the V and J calls and clone size come from that table. Present in this sample are 150,000 or so clones, 77% of which were seen just once. Under 2% of the sample rests with the top ten.

The germline V gene encodes CDR1 SEHNR and CDR2 FQNEAQ (reference sequence). Between the V and J ends, shortened by 11 bases and 5 bases respectively, the junction contains 27 bases. The CDR3, cysteine through phenylalanine, is 16 amino acids long. Only the CDR3 region is kept as DNA, spanning 48 bases read in frame from base 1. The chain employs TRBV7-9 and TRBJ1-2, and perhaps TRBD1 as D gene, on 6 matching bases. The sequencing input was PBMCs. This receptor was obtained from a female donor in good health and CMV-seronegative. The base sequence is TGTGCCGCTCTCATTAACGGCCCAGGGGAGGGTTATGGCTACACCTTC. Translated, it gives CAALINGPGEGYGYTF.